Listed below are T cell receptor beta chains from one sample, sequenced in a study of cytomegalovirus exposure and HLA in healthy donors. TCRdb keeps only in-frame clones here, not all; method: immunoSEQ multiplex PCR. The sample records around 130,000 clones, roughly four fifths being singletons. Sequenced input: PBMCs. Every receptor here comes from a woman aged 45 to 65 in good health and CMV-seronegative. Each CDR3 is given with its conserved first and last residue. Fields, in order: V gene, CDR3 protein.

V: TRBV11-2
CDR3: CASSLVLETQYF

V: TRBV7-9
CDR3: CASSPQGGSGEQFF

V: TRBV2
CDR3: CATRAGSSYEQYF

V: TRBV5-1
CDR3: CASSFRESFAEAFF

V: TRBV29-1
CDR3: CSVDVQETQYF

V: TRBV25-1
CDR3: CASSAVVVNDEQFF

V: TRBV6-1
CDR3: CASSREQGGYGYTF

V: TRBV21-1
CDR3: CASPLLEGVSQPQHF

V: TRBV7-2
CDR3: CASSLRGSGRFSYNEQFF

V: TRBV11-3
CDR3: CASSLVAGVTADTQYF

V: TRBV19
CDR3: CASSIWGEAGNEQFF

V: TRBV6-1
CDR3: CASSAGTGLLAEAFF

V: TRBV7-9
CDR3: CASSPRQSSREEKLFF

V: TRBV6-5
CDR3: CASSPRGDNQPQHF

V: TRBV15
CDR3: CATSRDPGAGPHSYEQYF

V: TRBV7-8
CDR3: CASSFKVGLAGVNEQFF

V: TRBV19
CDR3: CASSHPRQDSTDTQYF